These 3 T cell receptor beta chains came from one sample sequenced in a study of cytomegalovirus exposure and HLA in healthy donors. The study ran its PCR with 60 Vbeta and 13 Jbeta primers. Libraries were prepared by immunoSEQ multiplex PCR; TCRdb keeps only in-frame clonotypes and omits some of them. The table has around 130,000 clones, around 66% seen once; the top ten hold 8% to 9%. Material: PBMCs. These TCRs come from a woman aged 40-49 years in good health and CMV-seropositive.

The chain couples TRBV30 to TRBJ1-2; a possible D gene is TRBD1 (6 bases). CDR3 length: 11 residues. Germline values: CDR1 GTSNPN, CDR2 SVGIG (reference sequence). V lost 5 bases and J 4 bases, leaving 8 bases between the germline ends. In nucleotides, the CDR3 is TGTGCCTGGGACAGGTTCTATGGCTACACCTTC. This codes for CAWDRFYGYTF.

This clone turned up a few times. This chain joins TRBV7-9 and TRBJ2-7, with 14 bases lining up with TRBD2. The CDR3 contains 16 residues. Germline V gene sequence: CDR1 SEHNR, CDR2 FQNEAQ (reference sequence). Trimming cost V 1 base and J 5 bases; bases outside gene matches: 4. The CDR3 DNA sequence: TGTGCCAGCAGCTTAGGGGGACTAGCGGGAGCCCACGAGCAGTACTTC. Its protein product is CASSLGGLAGAHEQYF.

The chain is built from TRBV7-6 and TRBJ2-5; 11 positions match TRBD2. There are 16 residues in the CDR3. The germline gives CDR1 SGHVS, CDR2 FNYEAQ. Losses at the gene ends were 5 bases for V and 1 base for J; bases not matched to a gene: 6. The DNA for the CDR3 is TGTGCCAGCAGCGCAACGGGACTAGCGGTCCAAGAGACCCAGTACTTC. This encodes CASSATGLAVQETQYF.